This T cell receptor beta chain appears in the sequencing data of a study of Ad26.COV2.S vaccination and SARS-CoV-2 variants. In the study overall: The authors gave Ad26.COV2.S intramuscularly, either once or twice 56 days apart.

Regarding the study as a whole: The breadth of spike-specific CD8+ and CD4+ T cell responses after vaccination was reportedly substantial.

Indicated treatment: over 15 received Ad26.COV2.S at low or high dose, single or two shots; roughly 5 received placebo; per-sample allocation not given. Sampling was performed 63 days after the first vaccine or placebo injection. Recruitment in Boston yielded a donor of adult age, 18-55 years. Per the germline V gene, CDR1 is SGHAT and CDR2 is FQNNGV. Trimming shortened V by 5 bases and J by 6 bases, and 13 bases separated the two germline ends. This CDR3 is built from 13 residues. Repertoires were generated with immunoSEQ multiplex PCR, while TCRdb's copy carries only in-frame clones and drops some. The sample has 250,000 or so clones; roughly 85% are singletons. Details on this clone: As yet, its antigen is unknown.

This clonotype originated in a person between 18 and 65 years old who received the Ad26.COV2.S COVID-19 vaccine or a placebo. The input for sequencing was peripheral blood, taken in a trial of Ad26.COV2.S vaccine versus placebo. V and J are TRBV11-2 and TRBJ1-2, with D possibly being TRBD1 (6 bases). The CDR3 sequence: CASSRDRMDGYTF. The CDR3, as DNA: TGTGCCAGCAGCCGCGACAGGATGGATGGCTACACCTTC.